Listed here are 11 T cell receptor beta chains from one sample, sequenced in a study of CD8 T cells in ankylosing spondylitis. The antigens for these receptors are not known. Study-wide results and caveats: A motif in TCR beta, a set of 8 or 9 highly homologous variants, appeared characteristic of ankylosing spondylitis blood.

TCRdb fed the 5' RACE reads into MiXCR, producing one record per CDR3 protein. The sample carries about 750,000 distinct CDR3 sequences, 15% to 20% recorded once. The specimen was blood, either unsorted or a sorted T cell fraction (not recorded which). These receptors were taken from a male donor with ankylosing spondylitis.

This clonotype was counted only a few times. J is TRBJ1-1 and V is TRBV9, with TRBD1 identical over 8 bases. The V gene's germline CDR1 is SGDLS and CDR2 YYNGEE. The V and J ends lost 3 bases and 7 bases, in that order; junction bases with no gene match: 2. The CDR3 length is 12 residues. The CDR3 sequence: CASSADRGEAFF. CDR3 coding DNA: TGTGCCAGCAGCGCAGACAGGGGTGAAGCTTTCTTT.

This chain uses TRBV24-1 with TRBJ2-1; TRBD1 aligns across 7 bases. The CDR3 contains 12 residues. Trimming at V came to 4 bases and at J to 13 bases, leaving 6 bases not matched to a gene. Germline assignment: CDR1 KGHDR and CDR2 SFDVKD. CDR3: CATSEVRGFQFF. The DNA for the CDR3 is TGTGCCACCAGTGAGGTCAGGGGGTTCCAGTTCTTC.

The CDR3 is CASGSQLGNTGELFF. In nucleotides, the CDR3 is TGTGCCAGTGGCTCTCAGTTGGGGAACACCGGGGAGCTGTTTTTT. The genes are TRBV19 and TRBJ2-2; D is unresolved. CDR3 length: 15 amino acids. Germline V gene lookup returns CDR1 LNHDA and CDR2 SQIVND (reference sequence). V lost 8 bases to trimming and J lost 1 base, with 14 bases between them.

This clonotype has at least ten counts. The J gene is TRBJ2-2, the V gene TRBV4-1; D call uncertain. The germline CDR1 and CDR2 sequences are MGHRA and YSYEKL. Trimming pared 3 bases from V and 5 bases from J, leaving 7 bases between. The CDR3 length is 13 residues. For the CDR3, the DNA is TGCGCCAGCAGCCATGACCGAACCGGGGAGCTGTTTTTT. Translation gives CASSHDRTGELFF.

CDR3 DNA: TGCGCCAGCAGCCAAGAGGGCCGAGGAGATACGCAGTATTTT. Translation: CASSQEGRGDTQYF. The chain joins TRBV4-3 to TRBJ2-3, with D uncertain. V was cut by 0 bases and J by 5 bases, with 9 bases left in between. The CDR3 extends over 14 amino acids. Germline V gene data show CDR1 as LGHNA and CDR2 as YSLEER.

The sample holds a few counts of this clonotype. The chain links TRBV5-1 to TRBJ1-2; the match to TRBD1 covers 8 bases. J gave up 6 bases and V 2 bases, and 3 bases lay outside the gene matches. The CDR3 length is 13 residues. Germline lookup yields CDR1 SGHRS and CDR2 YFSETQ. The CDR3 nucleotides are TGCGCCAGCAGCTTCCCAGGGGGCGATGGCTACACCTTC. This sequence encodes CASSFPGGDGYTF.

This clonotype was detected only a few times. The J gene is TRBJ2-7, the V gene TRBV18; D is undetermined. This CDR3 is built from 13 residues. V lost 0 bases to trimming and J lost 5 bases, with 8 bases between them. Germline CDR1 reads KGHSH; CDR2 reads LQKENI. CDR3 region: CASSPPDGHEQYF. CDR3 coding DNA: TGTGCCAGCTCACCACCCGACGGCCACGAGCAGTACTTC.

This clonotype was observed at least ten times. This chain links TRBV29-1 with TRBJ2-7; no firm D call. Germline assignment: CDR1 SQVTM and CDR2 ANQGSEA. This CDR3 region has 11 residues. The V and J ends lost 6 bases and 0 bases respectively, with 6 bases between them. Written as DNA, the CDR3 is TGCAGCGTCGCTGGCTCCTACGAGCAGTACTTC. It codes for CSVAGSYEQYF.

The V call is TRBV20-1, the J call TRBJ2-7; tentatively, D is TRBD1 (5 bases). Germline assignment: CDR1 DFQATT and CDR2 SNEGSKA (reference sequence). This CDR3 comprises 14 residues. V dropped 4 bases and J dropped 0 bases, with 13 bases sitting between them. The CDR3: CSAMAGPSSYEQYF. The CDR3 region has the DNA TGCAGTGCTATGGCAGGGCCCAGCTCCTACGAGCAGTACTTC.

The V and J genes are TRBV5-1 and TRBJ2-3; 13 positions agree with TRBD2. The germline V gene encodes CDR1 SGHRS and CDR2 YFSETQ. The CDR3 spans 16 residues. The trim removed 4 bases at V and 3 bases at J, leaving 5 bases unmatched. The CDR3 sequence: CASSTRTSGGTDTQYF. The CDR3 DNA is TGCGCCAGCAGCACCAGGACTAGCGGGGGAACAGATACGCAGTATTTT.

This clonotype was counted only a few times. The chain recombines TRBV6-1 with TRBJ1-1, with D hard to call. The germline V and J ends were trimmed by 5 bases and 3 bases, with 16 bases remaining between them. Germline CDR1 and CDR2: MNHNS and SASEGT. The CDR3 is 15 amino acids. This CDR3 is CASSPLSLTDTEAFF. The DNA of the CDR3 is TGTGCCAGCAGTCCCCTCAGCCTTACGGACACTGAAGCTTTCTTT.